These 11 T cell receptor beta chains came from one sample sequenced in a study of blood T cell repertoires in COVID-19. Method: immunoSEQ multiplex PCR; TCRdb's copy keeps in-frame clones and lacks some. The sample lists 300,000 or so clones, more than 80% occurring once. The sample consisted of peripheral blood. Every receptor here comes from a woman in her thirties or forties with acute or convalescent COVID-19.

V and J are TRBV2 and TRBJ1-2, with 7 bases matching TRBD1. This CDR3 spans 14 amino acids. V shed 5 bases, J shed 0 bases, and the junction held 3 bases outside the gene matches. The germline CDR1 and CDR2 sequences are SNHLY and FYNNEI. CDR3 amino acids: CASSQGQANYGYTF. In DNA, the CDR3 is TGTGCCAGCAGTCAAGGACAGGCTAACTATGGCTACACCTTC.

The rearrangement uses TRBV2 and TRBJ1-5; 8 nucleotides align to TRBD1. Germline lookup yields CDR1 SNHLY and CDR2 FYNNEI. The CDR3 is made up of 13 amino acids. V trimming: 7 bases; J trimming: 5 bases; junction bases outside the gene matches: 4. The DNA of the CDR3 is TGTGCCAGCAAGTCAGGGGGCTATCAGCCCCAGCATTTT. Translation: CASKSGGYQPQHF.

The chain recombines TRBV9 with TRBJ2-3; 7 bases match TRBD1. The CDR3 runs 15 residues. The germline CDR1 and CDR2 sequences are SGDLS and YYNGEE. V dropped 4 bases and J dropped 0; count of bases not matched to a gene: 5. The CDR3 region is CASSKRGRSTDTQYF. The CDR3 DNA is TGTGCCAGCAGCAAGAGGGGGCGGAGCACAGATACGCAGTATTTT.

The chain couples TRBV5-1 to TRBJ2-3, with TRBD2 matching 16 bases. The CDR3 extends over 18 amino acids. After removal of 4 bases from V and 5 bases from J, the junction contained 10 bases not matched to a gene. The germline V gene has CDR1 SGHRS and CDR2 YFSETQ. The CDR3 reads CASSLQGLAGGPRDTQYF. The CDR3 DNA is TGCGCCAGCAGCCTACAGGGACTAGCGGGGGGGCCGAGAGATACGCAGTATTTT.

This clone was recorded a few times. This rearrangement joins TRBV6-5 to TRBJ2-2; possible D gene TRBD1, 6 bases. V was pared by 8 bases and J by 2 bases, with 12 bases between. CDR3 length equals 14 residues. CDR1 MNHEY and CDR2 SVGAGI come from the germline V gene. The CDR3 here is CASYSGHNTGELFF. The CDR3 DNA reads TGTGCCAGCTATTCGGGACACAACACCGGGGAGCTGTTTTTT.

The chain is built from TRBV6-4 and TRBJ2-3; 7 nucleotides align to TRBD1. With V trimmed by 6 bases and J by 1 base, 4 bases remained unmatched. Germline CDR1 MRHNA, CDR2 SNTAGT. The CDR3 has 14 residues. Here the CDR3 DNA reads TGTGCCAGCAGCAGACAGGGTGGCACAGATACGCAGTATTTT. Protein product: CASSRQGGTDTQYF.

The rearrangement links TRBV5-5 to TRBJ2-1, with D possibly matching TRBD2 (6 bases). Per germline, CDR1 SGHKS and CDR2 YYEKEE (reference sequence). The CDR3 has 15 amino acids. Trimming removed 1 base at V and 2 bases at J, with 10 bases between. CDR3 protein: CASSLYGGPYNEQFF. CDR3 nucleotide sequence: TGTGCCAGCAGCTTGTACGGGGGTCCCTACAATGAGCAGTTCTTC. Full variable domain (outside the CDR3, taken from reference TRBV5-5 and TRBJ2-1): DAGVTQSPTHLIKTRGQQVTLRCSPISGHKSVSWYQQVLGQGPQFIFQYYEKEERGRGNFPDRFSARQFPNYSSELNVNALLLGDSALYLCASSLYGGPYNEQFFGPGTRLTVL.

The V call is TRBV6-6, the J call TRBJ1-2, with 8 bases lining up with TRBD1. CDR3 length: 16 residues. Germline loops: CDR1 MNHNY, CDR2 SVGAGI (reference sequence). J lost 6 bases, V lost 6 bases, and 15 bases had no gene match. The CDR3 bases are TGTGCCAGCAGCCTCGGACAGGGTGGGATGGGGAATGGCTACACCTTC. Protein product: CASSLGQGGMGNGYTF.

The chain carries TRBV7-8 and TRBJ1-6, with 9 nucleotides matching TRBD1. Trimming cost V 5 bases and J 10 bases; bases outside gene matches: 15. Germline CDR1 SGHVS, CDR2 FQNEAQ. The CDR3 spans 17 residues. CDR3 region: CASSHYNRDRAGSPLHF. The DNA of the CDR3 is TGTGCCAGCAGCCACTATAACCGGGACAGGGCAGGATCACCCCTCCACTTT.

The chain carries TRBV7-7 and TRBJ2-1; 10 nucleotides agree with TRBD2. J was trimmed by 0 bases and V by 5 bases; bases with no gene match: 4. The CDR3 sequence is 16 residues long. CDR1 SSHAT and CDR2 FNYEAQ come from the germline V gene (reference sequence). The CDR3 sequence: CASSLSGGPSYNEQFF. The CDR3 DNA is TGTGCCAGCAGCCTTAGCGGGGGGCCCTCCTACAATGAGCAGTTCTTC.

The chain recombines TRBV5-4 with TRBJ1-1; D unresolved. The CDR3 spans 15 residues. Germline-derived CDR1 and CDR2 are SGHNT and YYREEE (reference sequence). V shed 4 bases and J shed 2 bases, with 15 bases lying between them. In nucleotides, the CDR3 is TGTGCCAGCAGCCCTCGGGCAAGCGGTAACACTGAAGCTTTCTTT. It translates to CASSPRASGNTEAFF.